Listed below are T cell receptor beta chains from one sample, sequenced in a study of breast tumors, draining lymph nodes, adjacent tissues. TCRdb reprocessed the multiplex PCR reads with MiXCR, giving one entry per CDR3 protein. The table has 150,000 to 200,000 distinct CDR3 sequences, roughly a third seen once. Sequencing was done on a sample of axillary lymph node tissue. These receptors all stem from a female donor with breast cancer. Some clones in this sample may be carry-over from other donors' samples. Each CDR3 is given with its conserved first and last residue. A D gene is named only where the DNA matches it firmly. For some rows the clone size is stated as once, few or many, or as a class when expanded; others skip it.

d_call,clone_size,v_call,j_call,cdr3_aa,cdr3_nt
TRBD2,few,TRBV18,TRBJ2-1,CASSPGTRGNEQFF,TGTGCCAGCTCACCCGGGACTAGAGGGAATGAGCAGTTCTTC
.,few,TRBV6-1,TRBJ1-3,CASSEFWDSGNTIYF,TGTGCCAGCAGTGAATTTTGGGACTCTGGAAACACCATATATTTT
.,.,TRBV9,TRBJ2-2,CASSVAGALAGELFF,TGTGCCAGCAGCGTAGCGGGGGCCCTCGCCGGGGAGCTGTTTTTT
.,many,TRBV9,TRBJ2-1,CASSSYSRRSYNEQFF,TGTGCCAGCAGCTCGTACAGCCGGAGGTCCTACAATGAGCAGTTCTTC
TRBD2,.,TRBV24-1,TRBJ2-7,CATSDLPVPLAGADEQYF,TGTGCCACCAGTGATTTGCCGGTCCCACTAGCGGGAGCCGACGAGCAGTACTTC
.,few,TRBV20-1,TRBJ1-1,CSARWGNTEAFF,TGCAGTGCTAGGTGGGGGAACACTGAAGCTTTCTTT
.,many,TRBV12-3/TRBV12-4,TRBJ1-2,CASSPNSYSNYGYTF,TGTGCCAGCAGCCCCAACAGCTATTCTAACTATGGCTACACCTTC
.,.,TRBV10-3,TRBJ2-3,CAIGDRVGGTDTQYF,TGTGCCATCGGAGATAGGGTGGGTGGCACAGATACGCAGTATTTT
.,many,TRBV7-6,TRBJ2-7,CASSVGPRGSYEQYF,TGTGCCAGCAGCGTGGGCCCCAGGGGCTCCTACGAGCAGTACTTC
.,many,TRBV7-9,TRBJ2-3,CASSSGQWADTQYF,TGTGCCAGCAGCTCAGGGCAATGGGCAGATACGCAGTATTTT
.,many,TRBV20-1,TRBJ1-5,CSARYREGNQPQHF,TGCAGTGCTAGATACAGGGAGGGCAATCAGCCCCAGCATTTT
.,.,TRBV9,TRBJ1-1,CASSVVAHDTEAFF,TGTGCCAGCAGCGTAGTAGCACATGACACTGAAGCTTTCTTT
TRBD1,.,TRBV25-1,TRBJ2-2,CATRTGGAGELFF,TGTGCCACCAGGACAGGGGGTGCCGGGGAGCTGTTTTTT
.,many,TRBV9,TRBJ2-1,CASSVGGGTAYNEQFF,TGTGCCAGCAGCGTAGGTGGGGGGACAGCCTACAATGAGCAGTTCTTC
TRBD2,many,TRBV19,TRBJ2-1,CASSKGGSSYNEQFF,TGTGCCAGTAGTAAGGGAGGGAGCTCCTACAATGAGCAGTTCTTC
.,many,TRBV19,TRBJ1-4,CASSTAGRSIGKLFF,TGTGCCAGTAGTACCGCGGGTCGTTCGATCGGAAAACTGTTTTTT
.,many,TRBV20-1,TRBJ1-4,CSAGAWRPEKLFF,TGCAGTGCTGGGGCCTGGCGGCCTGAAAAACTGTTTTTT
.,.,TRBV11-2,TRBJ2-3,CASSSLDIAADTQYF,TGTGCCAGCAGCTCCCTGGACATAGCCGCAGATACGCAGTATTTT
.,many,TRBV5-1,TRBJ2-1,CASSPLSGNEQFF,TGCGCCAGCAGCCCACTCTCGGGAAATGAGCAGTTCTTC
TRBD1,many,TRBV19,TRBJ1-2,CASRDPGQGGYTF,TGTGCCAGTAGGGACCCGGGACAGGGAGGCTACACCTTC
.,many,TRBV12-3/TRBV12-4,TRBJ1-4,CASRMGDEKLFF,TGTGCCAGCAGGATGGGGGATGAAAAACTGTTTTTT
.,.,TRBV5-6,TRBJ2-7,CASSLLGASGEQYF,TGTGCCAGCAGCTTGTTAGGGGCCAGCGGCGAGCAGTACTTC
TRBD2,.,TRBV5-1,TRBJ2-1,CASSQEQVWESETSGRGDEQFF,TGTGCCAGCAGCCAAGAACAGGTGTGGGAGTCCGAGACTAGCGGGAGAGGCGATGAGCAGTTCTTC
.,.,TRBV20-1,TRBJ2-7,CSAREGITYEQYF,TGCAGTGCTAGAGAGGGCATTACCTACGAGCAGTACTTC
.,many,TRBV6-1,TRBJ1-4,CASSEAYPNEKLFF,TGTGCCAGCAGTGAAGCCTACCCAAATGAAAAACTGTTTTTT
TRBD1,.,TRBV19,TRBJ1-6,CASSILAGQENSPLHF,TGTGCCAGTAGTATACTAGCGGGACAGGAAAATTCACCCCTCCACTTT
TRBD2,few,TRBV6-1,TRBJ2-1,CASSDLAGVDYNEQFF,TGTGCCAGCAGCGACCTAGCGGGAGTTGACTACAATGAGCAGTTCTTC
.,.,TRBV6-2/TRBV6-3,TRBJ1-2,CASSYPPEDCGYTF,TGTGCCAGCAGTTACCCACCCGAGGACTGCGGCTACACCTTC
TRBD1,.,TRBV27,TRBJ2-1,CASSPGQGAFNEQFF,TGTGCCAGCAGTCCGGGACAGGGGGCTTTCAATGAGCAGTTCTTC